This T cell receptor beta chain came from a study of glioma-infiltrating T cells after dendritic cell vaccination. Amplification used 60 V beta primers and 13 J beta primers. Sequenced by immunoSEQ multiplex PCR; TCRdb stores in-frame clones only, minus some. The sample lists roughly 51,000 clones; around 86% were seen once. Patients had residual fresh-frozen tumor tissue and more than two years of survival data. Source: blood, taken before dendritic cell vaccination. The sequence came from a human donor with glioblastoma.

DNA of the CDR3: TGCGCCAGCAGTTTTGGGAGTGCGTCGGGCACTGAAGCTTTCTTT. Translation: CASSFGSASGTEAFF. This sequence joins TRBV5-1 and TRBJ1-1; D is ambiguous. V shed 5 bases and J shed 4 bases, with 18 bases lying between them. CDR1 is SGHRS, CDR2 YFSETQ, per germline. The CDR3 is 15 residues long.